This T cell receptor beta chain was sequenced in a study of CXCR3-negative and CXCR3-positive naive CD8 T cells. Study overall: A total of approximately 140 million TRB reads was generated, with about 1.5 +/- 0.3 million per library. Whole-study results and caveats: Naive CXCR3-positive and CXCR3-negative cells shared TRBV-TRBJ usage; memory cells diverged. CXCR3 expression partially decreased after cryopreservation; most assays used fresh PBMCs. CXCR3-negative naive cells had less hydrophobic TRB CDR3s than did CXCR3-positive naive cells.

Preparation of TRB cDNA libraries relied on 5' RACE carrying UMI labels. TCRdb processed the 5' RACE reads again and assigns one entry to each CDR3 protein, with no DNA. This sample's table has tens of thousands of distinct CDR3 sequences. Comment on this clonotype: Antigen unknown.

CDR3 length: 16 amino acids. Germline CDR1 MDHEN, CDR2 SYDVKM. This sequence joins TRBV28 and TRBJ2-1; TCRdb gives TRBD2 as the D gene, but with no DNA this cannot be confirmed. The sample was naive CXCR3+ CD8+ T cells from blood. Described subset: CD45RO-CCR7+CD27+CD95- naive CD8+ T cells expressing CXCR3 (TNR3+). The TCR originated in a human donor in good health. Some clones in this sample may be carry-over from other donors' samples. CDR3 loop: CASSLWREVGYNEQFF.